A selection of T cell receptor beta chains follows, all from one sample in a study of blood T cells in healthy people across ages. TCRdb used MiXCR to reprocess the 5' RACE reads, holding one entry per CDR3 protein. The sample has 800,000 or so distinct CDR3 sequences; approximately 25% are singletons. The same specimen was also included in a second study, on T cells of mothers and their children.

Sequenced material: blood. The receptor set was obtained from a boy under 18 in good health. CDR3s leave out the opening cysteine and the closing phenylalanine or tryptophan. A D gene is named only where the DNA matches it firmly.

V: TRBV5-1
J: TRBJ1-4
D: .
CDR3: ASSRDTNEKLF

V: TRBV20-1
J: TRBJ2-7
D: TRBD2
CDR3: SARLAGVASYEQY

V: TRBV6-7
J: .
D: TRBD1
CDR3: ASSYEGQGGTQY

V: TRBV4-3
J: TRBJ1-5
D: TRBD1
CDR3: ASSPDREKRQPQH

V: TRBV28
J: TRBJ2-7
D: .
CDR3: ASSSPYRLGGSYEQY

V: TRBV20-1
J: TRBJ2-3
D: TRBD2
CDR3: SARETSGRWGTDTQY

V: TRBV5-1
J: TRBJ1-2
D: TRBD1
CDR3: ASSYPGQGSNGYT

V: TRBV29-1
J: TRBJ2-1
D: TRBD1
CDR3: SVLQGVADNEQF

V: TRBV6-6
J: TRBJ1-4
D: TRBD1
CDR3: ASSSGQGIEKLF

V: TRBV7-9
J: TRBJ1-4
D: TRBD1
CDR3: ASSLAGTGFEEKLF

V: TRBV28
J: TRBJ2-4
D: .
CDR3: ASSSRLVTLRVAKNIQY

V: TRBV6-2/TRBV6-3
J: TRBJ1-1
D: .
CDR3: ASSYGGGVNTEAF

V: TRBV7-2
J: .
D: .
CDR3: ASSLVMVSEQY

V: TRBV20-1
J: TRBJ2-1
D: .
CDR3: SARDLGEPYNEQF

V: TRBV4-3
J: TRBJ1-1
D: .
CDR3: ASSQAGPTEAF

V: TRBV27
J: TRBJ2-7
D: TRBD1
CDR3: ASSRGTGYEQY

V: TRBV20-1
J: TRBJ1-5
D: .
CDR3: SAETEGQPQH

V: TRBV28
J: TRBJ2-5
D: TRBD1
CDR3: ASSIGTGVQETQY

V: TRBV20-1
J: TRBJ2-1
D: .
CDR3: SARARRSPYNEQF

V: TRBV6-6
J: TRBJ1-2
D: .
CDR3: ASTKQVPYGYT

V: TRBV7-8
J: TRBJ2-2
D: .
CDR3: ASSPAIRGWFFFRELF

V: TRBV9
J: TRBJ2-3
D: TRBD2
CDR3: ASSKAGERTDTQY

V: TRBV14
J: TRBJ2-7
D: .
CDR3: ASSYDQNTYEQY

V: TRBV27
J: .
D: TRBD2
CDR3: ASSFSLAGAYEQY

V: TRBV6-5
J: TRBJ2-5
D: TRBD1
CDR3: ASSTWDRAQETQY